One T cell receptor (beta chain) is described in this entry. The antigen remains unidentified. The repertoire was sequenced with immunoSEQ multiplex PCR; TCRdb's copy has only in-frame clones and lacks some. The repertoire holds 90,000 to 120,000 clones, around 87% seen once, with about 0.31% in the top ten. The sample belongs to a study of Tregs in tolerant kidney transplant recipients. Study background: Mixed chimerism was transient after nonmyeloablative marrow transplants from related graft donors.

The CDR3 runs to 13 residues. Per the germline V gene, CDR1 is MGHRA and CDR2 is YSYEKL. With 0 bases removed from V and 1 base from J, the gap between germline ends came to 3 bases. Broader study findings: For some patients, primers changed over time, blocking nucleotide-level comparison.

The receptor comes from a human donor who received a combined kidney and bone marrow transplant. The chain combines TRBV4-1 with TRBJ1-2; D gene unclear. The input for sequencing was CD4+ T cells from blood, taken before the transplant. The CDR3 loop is CASSQDINYGYTF. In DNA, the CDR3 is TGCGCCAGCAGCCAAGATATTAACTATGGCTACACCTTC.